Listed below are T cell receptor beta chains from one sample, sequenced in a study of CD4+ T cells in melanoma. Repertoires were generated with immunoSEQ multiplex PCR, while TCRdb's copy carries only in-frame clones and drops some. Of some 20,000 clones listed, about four fifths are singletons. Sequences were obtained from cells from a culture (not recorded whether cultured in vitro). The receptors were gathered from a human donor with melanoma. The CDR3 runs from the conserved cysteine through the conserved F or W. D genes are given only for firm matches. Clone sizes are given selectively: once, few, many, or a class where the clone is expanded.

clone size	V gene	D gene	J gene	CDR3 protein	CDR3 DNA
NA	TRBV5-4	NA	TRBJ1-2	CASSADYYGYTF	TGTGCCAGCAGCGCTGATTACTATGGCTACACCTTC
NA	TRBV7-9	NA	TRBJ2-5	CASSGTVSAGEVPRTQYF	TGTGCCAGCAGCGGGACAGTTTCTGCGGGGGAGGTCCCGAGGACCCAGTACTTC
NA	TRBV5-6	NA	TRBJ1-4	CASSPTSVLGEKLFF	TGTGCCAGCAGCCCCACGTCCGTCCTAGGGGAAAAACTGTTTTTT
NA	TRBV15	TRBD1	TRBJ1-4	CATSRGGRGTTNEKLFF	TGTGCCACCAGCAGAGGCGGCAGGGGGACAACTAATGAAAAACTGTTTTTT
NA	TRBV19	TRBD2	TRBJ2-4	CASSPLGTSGGNIQYF	TGTGCCAGTAGCCCATTGGGGACTAGCGGAGGAAACATTCAGTACTTC
NA	TRBV7-8	TRBD1	TRBJ1-4	CASSLLGRGPITTNEKLFF	TGTGCCAGCAGTCTTTTAGGCAGGGGGCCCATTACAACTAATGAAAAACTGTTTTTT
NA	TRBV19	TRBD2	TRBJ2-5	CASSIVAGRAGQETQYF	TGTGCCAGTAGTATAGTTGCTGGGAGGGCAGGTCAAGAGACCCAGTACTTC
NA	TRBV4-2	TRBD1	TRBJ2-7	CASSQADRDSYEQYF	TGTGCCAGCAGCCAAGCCGACAGGGACTCCTACGAGCAGTACTTC
once	TRBV29-1	TRBD1	TRBJ2-5	CSVEKGAGETQYF	TGCAGCGTTGAAAAGGGGGCTGGAGAGACCCAGTACTTC
NA	TRBV5-1	TRBD2	TRBJ2-3	CASSLGRGEETDTQYF	TGCGCCAGCAGCTTGGGGCGGGGGGAAGAGACAGATACGCAGTATTTT
NA	TRBV7-8	NA	TRBJ1-2	CASSAGTASNYGYTF	TGTGCCAGCAGCGCCGGGACGGCCTCTAACTATGGCTACACCTTC
NA	TRBV18	NA	TRBJ1-1	CASSPTALTEAFF	TGTGCCAGCTCCCCAACGGCACTAACTGAAGCTTTCTTT
NA	TRBV5-4	TRBD1	TRBJ2-1	CASSPFRDSSYNEQFF	TGTGCCAGCAGCCCATTCCGGGACAGCTCCTACAATGAGCAGTTCTTC
NA	TRBV29-1	NA	TRBJ1-1	CSIPGGGGTEAFF	TGCAGCATCCCCGGAGGGGGTGGAACTGAAGCTTTCTTT
NA	TRBV10-2	TRBD2	TRBJ2-7	CASSKGTSGGYEQYF	TGCGCCAGCAGTAAGGGGACTAGCGGGGGATACGAGCAGTACTTC
NA	TRBV4-2	TRBD2	TRBJ2-1	CASSQVLAGAYNEQFF	TGTGCCAGCAGCCAAGTACTAGCGGGGGCATACAATGAGCAGTTCTTC
NA	TRBV6-5	NA	TRBJ1-2	CASSYSTQGNGYTF	TGTGCCAGCAGTTACTCGACACAGGGTAATGGCTACACCTTC
NA	TRBV30	NA	TRBJ1-5	CAWSLRGHGHQPQHF	TGTGCCTGGAGTCTCCGTGGACACGGTCATCAGCCCCAGCATTTT
NA	TRBV2	TRBD1	TRBJ1-2	CASVLSYGQGAMDYGYTF	TGTGCCAGCGTACTGTCCTATGGACAGGGCGCTATGGACTATGGCTACACCTTC
few	TRBV4-1	NA	TRBJ2-1	CASSPLNSGPEQFF	TGCGCCAGCAGCCCCCTTAATTCCGGGCCTGAGCAGTTCTTC
NA	TRBV18	NA	TRBJ2-5	CASSPTGHTQETQYF	TGTGCCAGCTCGCCCACGGGACATACTCAAGAGACCCAGTACTTC
NA	TRBV9	TRBD2	TRBJ2-3	CASSPLAEPSLDTQYF	TGTGCCAGCAGCCCCCTAGCGGAGCCTTCGCTTGATACGCAGTATTTT
NA	TRBV12-5	TRBD2	TRBJ2-2	CASGRGGSGGRTGELFF	TGTGCTAGTGGGAGGGGGGGAAGCGGGGGTCGTACCGGGGAGCTGTTTTTT
NA	TRBV7-6	TRBD1	TRBJ1-1	CASSLGARGITEAFF	TGTGCCAGCAGCTTGGGGGCCAGGGGGATCACTGAAGCTTTCTTT
NA	TRBV6-1	NA	TRBJ1-1	CASSEVRGTSEAFF	TGTGCCAGCAGTGAAGTTAGGGGCACCTCTGAAGCTTTCTTT
NA	TRBV5-3	NA	TRBJ2-2	CARQVGPNTGELFF	TGTGCCAGACAGGTAGGACCGAACACCGGGGAGCTGTTTTTT
NA	TRBV7-9	TRBD2	TRBJ2-5	CASSLNLALAVQETQYF	TGTGCCAGCAGCTTAAACCTCGCGCTAGCGGTACAAGAGACCCAGTACTTC
NA	TRBV2	TRBD1	TRBJ1-2	CASRLRGLNYGYTF	TGTGCCAGCAGGCTAAGGGGGCTGAACTATGGCTACACCTTC
few	TRBV10-3	TRBD2	TRBJ2-3	CAISEFGGGPSDTQYF	TGTGCCATCAGTGAATTCGGGGGGGGGCCCTCAGATACGCAGTATTTT
NA	TRBV6-5	TRBD1	TRBJ1-2	CASSYGPSGGYGYTF	TGTGCCAGCAGTTACGGCCCATCAGGGGGCTATGGCTACACCTTC
NA	TRBV6-5	NA	TRBJ2-2	CASSYSIRGRTGELFF	TGTGCCAGCAGTTACTCGATACGGGGGCGCACCGGGGAGCTGTTTTTT
once	TRBV5-4	NA	TRBJ2-2	CASSRGPPLGTGELFF	TGTGCCAGCAGCAGAGGACCGCCTCTGGGCACCGGGGAGCTGTTTTTT
once	TRBV6-1	TRBD1	TRBJ2-7	CASSIGGTGAEQYF	TGTGCCAGCAGCATTGGCGGGACAGGGGCCGAGCAGTACTTC
NA	TRBV5-4	NA	TRBJ2-2	CASSLPHTGELFF	TGTGCCAGCAGCTTGCCCCACACCGGGGAGCTGTTTTTT
once	TRBV27	NA	TRBJ2-5	CASSLRRVRGQETQYF	TGTGCCAGCAGTTTACGGCGGGTCCGCGGACAAGAGACCCAGTACTTC